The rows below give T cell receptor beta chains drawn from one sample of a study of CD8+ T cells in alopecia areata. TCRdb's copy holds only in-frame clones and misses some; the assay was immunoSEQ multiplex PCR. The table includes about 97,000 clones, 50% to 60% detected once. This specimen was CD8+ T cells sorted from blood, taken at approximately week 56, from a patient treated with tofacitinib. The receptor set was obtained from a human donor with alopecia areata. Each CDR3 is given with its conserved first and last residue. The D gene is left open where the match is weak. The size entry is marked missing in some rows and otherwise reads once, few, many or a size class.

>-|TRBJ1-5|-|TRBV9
TGTGCCAGCAGCGTAGACACGGGTAGGGGGCCCCAGCATTTT
CASSVDTGRGPQHF
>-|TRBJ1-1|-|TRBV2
TGTGCCAGCAGTGTAGGGAGGGGGAACACTGAAGCTTTCTTT
CASSVGRGNTEAFF
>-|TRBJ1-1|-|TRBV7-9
TGTGCCAGCAGCCTACCCAGAGGGGGTAAAACTGAAGCTTTCTTT
CASSLPRGGKTEAFF
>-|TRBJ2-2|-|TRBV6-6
TGTGCCAGCAGTTACTCGAACACCGGGGAGCTGTTTTTT
CASSYSNTGELFF
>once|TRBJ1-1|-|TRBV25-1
TGTGCCAGCAGTGAAACGCGTTTGGGCGCTGAAGCTTTCTTT
CASSETRLGAEAFF
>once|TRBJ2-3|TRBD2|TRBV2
TGTGCCAGCCCAACGGGGGGAACTCCAGATACGCAGTATTTT
CASPTGGTPDTQYF
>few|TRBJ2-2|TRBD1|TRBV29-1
TGCAGCGTTGAGGACAGGGGGTACAACACCGGGGAGCTGTTTTTT
CSVEDRGYNTGELFF
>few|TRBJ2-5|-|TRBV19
TGTGCCAGTAGCAGGATTATGGTGGGGACGGAGACCCAGTACTTC
CASSRIMVGTETQYF
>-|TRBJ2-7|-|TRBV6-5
TGTGCCAGCAGAGAGCGCAGGGAGATGACCTACGAGCAGTACTTC
CASRERREMTYEQYF
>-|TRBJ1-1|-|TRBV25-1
TGTGCCAGCAGTGATCCGGGACGTTCGAACACTGAAGCTTTCTTT
CASSDPGRSNTEAFF
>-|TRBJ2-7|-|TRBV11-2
TGTGCCAGCAGCTTAGAAGCTTACGAGCAGTACTTC
CASSLEAYEQYF
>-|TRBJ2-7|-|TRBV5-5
TGTGCCAGCAGCACCGGGGTAACCTACGAGCAGTACTTC
CASSTGVTYEQYF
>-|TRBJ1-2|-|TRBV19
TGTGCCAGTAGTATTGGTCAGGCTAACTATGGCTACACCTTC
CASSIGQANYGYTF
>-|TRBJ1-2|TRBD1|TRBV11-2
TGTGCCAGCAGCCTAGGGACAGAATATGGCTACACCTTC
CASSLGTEYGYTF
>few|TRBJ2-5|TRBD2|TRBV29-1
TGCAGCGCCCGGGGGGACGCGGGAGAGACCCAGTACTTC
CSARGDAGETQYF
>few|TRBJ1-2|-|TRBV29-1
TGCAGCGTTGGGGACACTAGCTATGGCTACACCTTC
CSVGDTSYGYTF
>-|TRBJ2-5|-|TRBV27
TGTGCCAGCAGTTTAGATGGCCAAGAGACCCAGTACTTC
CASSLDGQETQYF
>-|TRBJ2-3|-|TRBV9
TGTGCCAGCAGCGGTTGGGGTAGCACAGATACGCAGTATTTT
CASSGWGSTDTQYF
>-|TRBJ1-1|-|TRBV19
TGTGCCAGTAGTATAGCGGTACGGACACCCGCTGAAGCTTTCTTT
CASSIAVRTPAEAFF
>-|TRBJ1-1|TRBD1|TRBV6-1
TGTGCCAGCAGGGACAGGGCTAGTACTGAAGCTTTCTTT
CASRDRASTEAFF
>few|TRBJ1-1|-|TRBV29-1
TGCAGCGTTGGGGGTGTTGAAGCTTTCTTT
CSVGGVEAFF
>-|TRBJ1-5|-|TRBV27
TGTGCCAGCAGTTTAGCGCAACGCAATCAGCCCCAGCATTTT
CASSLAQRNQPQHF
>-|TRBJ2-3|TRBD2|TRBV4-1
TGCGCCAGCAGAACTGTTGCGGGGGGTACAGATACGCAGTATTTT
CASRTVAGGTDTQYF
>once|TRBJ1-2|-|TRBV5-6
TGTGCCAGCAGCCACGGGGGCGCCGGGGGCTACACCTTC
CASSHGGAGGYTF
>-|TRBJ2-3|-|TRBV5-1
TGCGCCAGCAGCTTTTCTGGGACCCGCACAGATACGCAGTATTTT
CASSFSGTRTDTQYF
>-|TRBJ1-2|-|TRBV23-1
TGCGCCAGCAACCTGAGCTCTGGCTACACCTTC
CASNLSSGYTF
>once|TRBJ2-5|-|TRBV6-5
TGTGCCAGCAGTTACTCCGACGTTGAAGAGACCCAGTACTTC
CASSYSDVEETQYF
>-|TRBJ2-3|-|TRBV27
TGTGCCAGCAGGCAGGGAGCAGATACGCAGTATTTT
CASRQGADTQYF
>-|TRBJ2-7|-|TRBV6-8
TGTGCCAGCACGCGGTTGACGGATAACGAGCAGTACTTC
CASTRLTDNEQYF
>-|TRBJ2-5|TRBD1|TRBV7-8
TGTGCCAGCAGCTTATCCGGGACAGGGGGGAAAGAGACCCAGTACTTC
CASSLSGTGGKETQYF
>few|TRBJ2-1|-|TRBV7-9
TGTGCCAGCAGCTTAGCCAGTGAGCAGTTCTTC
CASSLASEQFF
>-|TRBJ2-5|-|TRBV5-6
TGTGCCAGCAGTCACGGCGAGCCGTCCCGAGAGACCCAGTACTTC
CASSHGEPSRETQYF
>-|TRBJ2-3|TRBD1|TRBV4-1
TGCGCCAGCGGACAGGGGGTGGCAGATACGCAGTATTTT
CASGQGVADTQYF